The clone carrying this T cell receptor beta chain was seen only once. This sample stems from a study of T cell changes during pregnancy in multiple sclerosis. Trimming cost V 4 bases and J 2 bases; bases outside gene matches: 1. Germline loops: CDR1 SGHRS, CDR2 YFSETQ. This CDR3 spans 15 amino acids. Generated by immunoSEQ multiplex PCR, the TCRdb table keeps only in-frame clones and is missing some. The sample lists 30,000 to 40,000 clones; approximately 90% were seen once. This TCR was recovered from a female donor in good health, enrolled as a control in a pregnancy study. This chain connects TRBV5-1 to TRBJ2-3, with 13 nucleotides matching TRBD2. Specimen: CD4+ T cells from peripheral blood mononuclear cells, collected in the third trimester of pregnancy. Here the CDR3 DNA reads TGCGCCAGCAGCACTAGCGGGGGGGCCACAGATACGCAGTATTTT. Its translation: CASSTSGGATDTQYF.